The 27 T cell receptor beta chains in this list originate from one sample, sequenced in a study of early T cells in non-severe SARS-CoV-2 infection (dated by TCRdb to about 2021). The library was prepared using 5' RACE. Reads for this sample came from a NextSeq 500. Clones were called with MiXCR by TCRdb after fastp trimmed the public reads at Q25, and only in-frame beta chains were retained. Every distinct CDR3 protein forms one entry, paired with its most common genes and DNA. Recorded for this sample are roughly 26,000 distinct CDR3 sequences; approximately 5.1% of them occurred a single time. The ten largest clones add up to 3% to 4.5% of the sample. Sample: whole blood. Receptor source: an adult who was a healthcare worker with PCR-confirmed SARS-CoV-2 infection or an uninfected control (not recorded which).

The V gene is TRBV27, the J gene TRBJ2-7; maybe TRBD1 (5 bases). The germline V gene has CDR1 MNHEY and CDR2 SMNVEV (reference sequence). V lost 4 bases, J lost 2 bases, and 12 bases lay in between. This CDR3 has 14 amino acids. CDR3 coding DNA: TGTGCCAGCAGTTACCAGGGTCGGCCCTACGAGCAGTACTTC. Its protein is CASSYQGRPYEQYF.

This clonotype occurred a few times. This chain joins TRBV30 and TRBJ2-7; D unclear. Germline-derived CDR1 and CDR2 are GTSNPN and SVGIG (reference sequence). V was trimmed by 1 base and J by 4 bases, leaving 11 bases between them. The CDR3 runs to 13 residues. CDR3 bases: TGTGCCTGGAGTGACGAACACCAATACGAGCAGTACTTC. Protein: CAWSDEHQYEQYF.

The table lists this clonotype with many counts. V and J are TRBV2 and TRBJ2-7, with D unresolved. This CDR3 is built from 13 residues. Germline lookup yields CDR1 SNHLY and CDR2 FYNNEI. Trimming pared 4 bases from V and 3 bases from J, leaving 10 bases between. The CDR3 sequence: CASSVWQHYEQYF. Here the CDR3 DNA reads TGTGCCAGCAGTGTTTGGCAGCACTACGAGCAGTACTTC.

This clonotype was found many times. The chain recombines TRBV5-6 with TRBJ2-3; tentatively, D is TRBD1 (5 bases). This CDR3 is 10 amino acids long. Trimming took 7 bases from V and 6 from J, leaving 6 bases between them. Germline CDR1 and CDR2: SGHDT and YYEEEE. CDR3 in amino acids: CASGADTQYF. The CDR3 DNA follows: TGTGCCAGCGGGGCGGATACGCAGTATTTT.

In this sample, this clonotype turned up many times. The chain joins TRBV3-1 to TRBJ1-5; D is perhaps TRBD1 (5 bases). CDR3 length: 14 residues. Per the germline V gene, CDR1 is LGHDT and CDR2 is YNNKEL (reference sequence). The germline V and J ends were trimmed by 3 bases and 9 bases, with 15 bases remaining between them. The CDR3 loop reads CASSHSGRSTPQHF. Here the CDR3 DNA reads TGTGCCAGCAGCCATTCAGGGAGAAGTACGCCCCAGCATTTT.

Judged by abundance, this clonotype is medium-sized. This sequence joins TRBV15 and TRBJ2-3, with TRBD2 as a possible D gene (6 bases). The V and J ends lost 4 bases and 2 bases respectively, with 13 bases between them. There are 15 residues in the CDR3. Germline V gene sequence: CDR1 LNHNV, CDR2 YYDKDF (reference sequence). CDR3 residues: CATSMWLALTDTQYF. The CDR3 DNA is TGTGCCACCAGCATGTGGCTAGCGCTCACAGATACGCAGTATTTT.

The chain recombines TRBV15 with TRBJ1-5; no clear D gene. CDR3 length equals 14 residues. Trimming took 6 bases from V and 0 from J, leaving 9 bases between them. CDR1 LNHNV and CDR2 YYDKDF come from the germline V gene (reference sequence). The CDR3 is CATRSGYSNQPQHF. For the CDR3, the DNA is TGTGCCACCAGGTCGGGGTATAGCAATCAGCCCCAGCATTTT. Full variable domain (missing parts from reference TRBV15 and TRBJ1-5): DAMVIQNPRYQVTQFGKPVTLSCSQTLNHNVMYWYQQKSSQAPKLLFHYYDKDFNNEADTPDNFQSRRPNTSFCFLDIRSPGLGDTAMYLCATRSGYSNQPQHFGDGTRLSIL.

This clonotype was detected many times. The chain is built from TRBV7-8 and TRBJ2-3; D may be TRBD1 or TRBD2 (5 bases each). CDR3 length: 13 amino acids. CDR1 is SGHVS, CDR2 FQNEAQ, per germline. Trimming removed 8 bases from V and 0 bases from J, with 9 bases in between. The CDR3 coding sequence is TGTGCCAGCGGGGACCCTAGCACAGATACGCAGTATTTT. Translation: CASGDPSTDTQYF.

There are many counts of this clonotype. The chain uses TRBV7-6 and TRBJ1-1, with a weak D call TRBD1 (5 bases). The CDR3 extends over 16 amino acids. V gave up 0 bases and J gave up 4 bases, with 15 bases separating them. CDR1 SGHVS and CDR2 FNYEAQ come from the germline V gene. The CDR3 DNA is TGTGCCAGCAGCTTAGCGGGGGGACGGCTCATCACTGAAGCTTTCTTT. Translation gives CASSLAGGRLITEAFF.

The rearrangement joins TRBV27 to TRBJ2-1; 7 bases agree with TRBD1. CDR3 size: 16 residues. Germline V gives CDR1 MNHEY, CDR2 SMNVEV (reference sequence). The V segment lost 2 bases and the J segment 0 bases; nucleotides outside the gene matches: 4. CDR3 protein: CASSLDRAPSYNEQFF. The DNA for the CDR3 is TGTGCCAGCAGTTTAGACAGGGCCCCCTCCTACAATGAGCAGTTCTTC.

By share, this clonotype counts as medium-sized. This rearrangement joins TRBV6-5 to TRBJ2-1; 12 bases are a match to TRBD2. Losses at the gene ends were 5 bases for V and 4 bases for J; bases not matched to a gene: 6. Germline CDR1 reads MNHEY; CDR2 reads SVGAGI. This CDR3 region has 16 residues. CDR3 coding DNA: TGTGCCAGCAGTATAGGACTAGCGGGGAGTTACAATGAGCAGTTCTTC. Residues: CASSIGLAGSYNEQFF.

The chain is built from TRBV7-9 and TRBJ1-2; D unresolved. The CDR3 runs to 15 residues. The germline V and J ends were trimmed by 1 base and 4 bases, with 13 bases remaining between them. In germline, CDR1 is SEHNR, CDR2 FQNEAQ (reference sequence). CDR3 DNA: TGTGCCAGCAGCTTAGAGGCGGAGAAAGGCTATGGCTACACCTTC. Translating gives CASSLEAEKGYGYTF.

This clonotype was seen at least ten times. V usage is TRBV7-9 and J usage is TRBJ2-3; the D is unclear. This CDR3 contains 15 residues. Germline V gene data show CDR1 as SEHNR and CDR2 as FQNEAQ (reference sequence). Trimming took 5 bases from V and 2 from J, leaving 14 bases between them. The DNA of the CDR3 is TGTGCCAGCAGCCGCCGGACGGATTTCACAGATACGCAGTATTTT. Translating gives CASSRRTDFTDTQYF.

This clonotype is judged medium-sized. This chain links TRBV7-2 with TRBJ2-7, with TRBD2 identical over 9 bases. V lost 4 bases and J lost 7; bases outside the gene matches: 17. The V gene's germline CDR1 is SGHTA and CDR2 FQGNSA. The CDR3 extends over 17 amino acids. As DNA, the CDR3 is TGTGCCAGCAGCTCCGTCCCCAGCGGGGGGCTCTCAGGAGAGCAGTACTTC. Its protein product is CASSSVPSGGLSGEQYF.

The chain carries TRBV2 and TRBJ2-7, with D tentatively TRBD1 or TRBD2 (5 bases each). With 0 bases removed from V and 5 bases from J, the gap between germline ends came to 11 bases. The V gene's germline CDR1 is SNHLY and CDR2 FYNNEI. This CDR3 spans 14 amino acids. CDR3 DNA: TGTGCCAGCAGTGAAGCTCCCGGGGCCCACGAGCAGTACTTC. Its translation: CASSEAPGAHEQYF.

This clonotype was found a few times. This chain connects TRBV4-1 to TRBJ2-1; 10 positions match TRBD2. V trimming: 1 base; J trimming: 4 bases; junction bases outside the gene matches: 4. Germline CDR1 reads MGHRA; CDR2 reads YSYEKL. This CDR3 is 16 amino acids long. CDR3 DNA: TGCGCCAGCAGCCAAGTCTTAGCGGGGGGTTACAATGAGCAGTTCTTC. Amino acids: CASSQVLAGGYNEQFF.

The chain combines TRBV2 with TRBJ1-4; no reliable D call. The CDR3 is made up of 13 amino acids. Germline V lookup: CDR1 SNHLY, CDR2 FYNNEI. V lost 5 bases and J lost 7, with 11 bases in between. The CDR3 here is CASSSVQLEKLFF. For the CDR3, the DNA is TGTGCCAGCAGTTCGGTACAGCTTGAAAAACTGTTTTTT.

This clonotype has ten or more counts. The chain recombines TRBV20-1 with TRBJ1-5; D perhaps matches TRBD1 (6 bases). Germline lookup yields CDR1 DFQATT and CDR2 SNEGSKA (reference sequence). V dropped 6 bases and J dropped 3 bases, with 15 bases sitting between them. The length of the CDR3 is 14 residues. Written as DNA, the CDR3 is TGCAGTGCCAGCCCACAGGGCCCCAATCAGCCCCAGCATTTT. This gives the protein CSASPQGPNQPQHF.

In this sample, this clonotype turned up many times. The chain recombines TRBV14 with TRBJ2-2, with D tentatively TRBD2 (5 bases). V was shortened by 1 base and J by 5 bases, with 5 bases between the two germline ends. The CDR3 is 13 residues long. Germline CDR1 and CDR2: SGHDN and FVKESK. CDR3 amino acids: CASSQGGTGELFF. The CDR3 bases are TGTGCCAGCAGCCAAGGCGGGACCGGGGAGCTGTTTTTT.

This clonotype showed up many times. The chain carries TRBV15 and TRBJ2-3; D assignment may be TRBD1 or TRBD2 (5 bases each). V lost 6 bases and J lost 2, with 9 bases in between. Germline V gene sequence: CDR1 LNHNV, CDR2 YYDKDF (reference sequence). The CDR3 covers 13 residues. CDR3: CATRGRSTDTQYF. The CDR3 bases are TGTGCCACCAGGGGACGGTCCACAGATACGCAGTATTTT.

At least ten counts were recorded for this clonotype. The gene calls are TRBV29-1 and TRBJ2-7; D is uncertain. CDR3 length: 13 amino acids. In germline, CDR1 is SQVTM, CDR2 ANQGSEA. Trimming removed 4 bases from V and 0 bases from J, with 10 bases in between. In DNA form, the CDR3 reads TGCAGCGTTGTAGGGCGGAGCTCCTACGAGCAGTACTTC. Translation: CSVVGRSSYEQYF.

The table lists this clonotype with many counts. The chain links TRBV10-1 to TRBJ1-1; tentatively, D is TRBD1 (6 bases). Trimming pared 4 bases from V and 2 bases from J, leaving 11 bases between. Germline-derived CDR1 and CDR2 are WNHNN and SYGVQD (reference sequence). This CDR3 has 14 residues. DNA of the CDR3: TGCGCCAGCAGTGTGGGCAGGGGAAACACTGAAGCTTTCTTT. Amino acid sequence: CASSVGRGNTEAFF.

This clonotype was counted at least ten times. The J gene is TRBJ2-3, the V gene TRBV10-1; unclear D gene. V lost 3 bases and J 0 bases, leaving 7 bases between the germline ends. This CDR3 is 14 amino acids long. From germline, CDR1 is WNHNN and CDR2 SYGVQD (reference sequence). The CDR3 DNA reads TGCGCCAGCAGTGATGTGCGTAGCACAGATACGCAGTATTTT. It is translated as CASSDVRSTDTQYF.

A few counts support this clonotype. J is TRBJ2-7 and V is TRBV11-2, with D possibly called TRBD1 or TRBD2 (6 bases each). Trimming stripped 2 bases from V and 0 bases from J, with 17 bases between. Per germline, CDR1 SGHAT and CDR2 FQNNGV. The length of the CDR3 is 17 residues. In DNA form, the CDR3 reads TGTGCCAGCAGCTTACCACAAGGGGGGAAAAGCTCCTACGAGCAGTACTTC. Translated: CASSLPQGGKSSYEQYF.

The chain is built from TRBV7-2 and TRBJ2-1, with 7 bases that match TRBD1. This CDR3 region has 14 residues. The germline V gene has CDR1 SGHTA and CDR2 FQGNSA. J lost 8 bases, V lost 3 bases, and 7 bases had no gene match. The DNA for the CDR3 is TGTGCCAGCAGCTTGAGACAGGGTGTTTATGAGCAGTTCTTC. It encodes CASSLRQGVYEQFF.

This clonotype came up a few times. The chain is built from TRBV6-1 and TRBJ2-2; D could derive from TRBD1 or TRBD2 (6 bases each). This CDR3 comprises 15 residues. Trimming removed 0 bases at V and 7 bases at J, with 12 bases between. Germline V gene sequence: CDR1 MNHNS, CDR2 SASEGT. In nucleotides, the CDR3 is TGTGCCAGCAGTGAAGCGAGGGGGGCCGGCGGGGAGCTGTTTTTT. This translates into CASSEARGAGGELFF.

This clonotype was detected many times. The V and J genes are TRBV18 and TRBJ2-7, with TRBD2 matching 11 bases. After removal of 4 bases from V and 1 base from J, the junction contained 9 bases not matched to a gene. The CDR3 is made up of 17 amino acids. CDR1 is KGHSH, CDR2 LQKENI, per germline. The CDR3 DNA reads TGTGCCAGCTCACGCACCCAGACTAGCGGGGTTTCCTACGAGCAGTACTTC. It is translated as CASSRTQTSGVSYEQYF.